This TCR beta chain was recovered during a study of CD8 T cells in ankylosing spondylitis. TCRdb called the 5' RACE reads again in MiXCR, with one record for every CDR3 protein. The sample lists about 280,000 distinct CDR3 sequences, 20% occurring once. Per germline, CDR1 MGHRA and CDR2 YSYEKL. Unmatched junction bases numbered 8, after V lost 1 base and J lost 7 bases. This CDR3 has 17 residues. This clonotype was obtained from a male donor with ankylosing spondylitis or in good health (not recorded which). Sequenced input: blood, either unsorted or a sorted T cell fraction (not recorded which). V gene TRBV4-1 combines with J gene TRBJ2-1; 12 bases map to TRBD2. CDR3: CASSQVWTSGTSNEQFF. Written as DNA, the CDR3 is TGCGCCAGCAGCCAAGTTTGGACTAGCGGGACGTCGAATGAGCAGTTCTTC.